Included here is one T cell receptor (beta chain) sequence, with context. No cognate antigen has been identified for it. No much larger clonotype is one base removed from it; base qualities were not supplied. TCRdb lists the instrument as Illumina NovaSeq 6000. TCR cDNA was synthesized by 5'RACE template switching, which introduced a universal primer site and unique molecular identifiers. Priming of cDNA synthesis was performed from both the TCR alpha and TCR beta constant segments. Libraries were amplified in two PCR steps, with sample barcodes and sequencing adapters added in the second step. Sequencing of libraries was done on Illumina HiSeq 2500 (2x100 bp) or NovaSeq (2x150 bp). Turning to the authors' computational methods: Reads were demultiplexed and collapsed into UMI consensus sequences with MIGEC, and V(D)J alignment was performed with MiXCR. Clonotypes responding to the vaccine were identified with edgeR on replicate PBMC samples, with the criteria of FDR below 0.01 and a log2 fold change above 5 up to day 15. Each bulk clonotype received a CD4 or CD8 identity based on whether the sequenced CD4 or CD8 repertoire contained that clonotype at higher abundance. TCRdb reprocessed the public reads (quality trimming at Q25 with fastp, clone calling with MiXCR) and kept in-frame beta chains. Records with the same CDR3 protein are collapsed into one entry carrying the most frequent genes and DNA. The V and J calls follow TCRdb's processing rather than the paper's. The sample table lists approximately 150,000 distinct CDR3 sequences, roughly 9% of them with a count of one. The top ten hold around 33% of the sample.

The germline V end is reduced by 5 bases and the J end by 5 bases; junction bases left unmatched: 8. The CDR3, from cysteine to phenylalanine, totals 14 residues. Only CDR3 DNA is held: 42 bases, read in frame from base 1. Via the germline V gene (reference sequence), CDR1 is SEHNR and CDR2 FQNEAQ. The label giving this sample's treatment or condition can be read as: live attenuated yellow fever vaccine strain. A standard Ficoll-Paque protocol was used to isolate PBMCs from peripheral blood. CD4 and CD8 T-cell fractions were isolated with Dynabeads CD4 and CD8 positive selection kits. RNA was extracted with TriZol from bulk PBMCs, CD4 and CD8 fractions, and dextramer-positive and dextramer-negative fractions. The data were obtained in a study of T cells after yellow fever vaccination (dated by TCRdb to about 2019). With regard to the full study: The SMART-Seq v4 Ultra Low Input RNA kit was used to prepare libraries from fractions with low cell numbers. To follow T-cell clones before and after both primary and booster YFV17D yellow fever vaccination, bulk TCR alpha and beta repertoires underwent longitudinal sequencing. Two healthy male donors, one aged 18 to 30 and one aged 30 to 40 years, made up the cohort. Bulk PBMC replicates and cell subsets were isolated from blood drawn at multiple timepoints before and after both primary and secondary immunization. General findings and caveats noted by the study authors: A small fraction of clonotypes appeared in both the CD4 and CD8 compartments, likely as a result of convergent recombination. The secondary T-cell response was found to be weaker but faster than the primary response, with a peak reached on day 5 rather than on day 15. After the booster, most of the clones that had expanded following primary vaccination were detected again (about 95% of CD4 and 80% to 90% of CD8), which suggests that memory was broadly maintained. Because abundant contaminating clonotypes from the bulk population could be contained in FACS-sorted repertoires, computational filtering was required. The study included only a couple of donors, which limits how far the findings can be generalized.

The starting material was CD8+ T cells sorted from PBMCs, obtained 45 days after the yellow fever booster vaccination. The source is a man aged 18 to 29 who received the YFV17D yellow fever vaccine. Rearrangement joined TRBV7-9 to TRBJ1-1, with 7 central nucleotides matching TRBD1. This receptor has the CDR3 CASSQISRGTEAFF. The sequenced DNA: TGTGCCAGCAGCCAAATCTCCAGGGGGACTGAAGCTTTCTTT.